The present T cell receptor beta chain was sequenced within a study of control samples from healthy donors and cancer patients. The CDR3 spans 14 residues. This clone was recorded once. The assay was immunoSEQ multiplex PCR, and TCRdb's table has in-frame clones only and misses some. The sample records about 81,000 clones, around 94% being singletons. The rearrangement joins TRBV12-2 to TRBJ1-2; the D segment call TRBD1 is taken from the table without a DNA check. TRBV12-2 is an annotated pseudogene. The specimen sequenced was blood. The TCR sequence derives from a woman aged 18-29 years in good health. In DNA form, the CDR3 reads TGTGCAAGTCGACGATTTCAGGGGGCGGAGGGCTACACCTTC. This encodes CASRRFQGAEGYTF.